This T cell receptor (beta chain) was observed in a study of T cells in tuberculosis. About this clone itself: The antigen is unknown.

V gave up 4 bases and J gave up 8 bases; unmatched junction bases: 9. Germline CDR1 is SNHLY and CDR2 is FYNNEI. This CDR3 region has 15 residues. The study, taken as a whole, reports: The TCR-beta difference was not significant; alpha differences partly reflected length.

Some clones are missing from TCRdb's copy, which holds only in-frame ones; the method was immunoSEQ multiplex PCR. The sample includes around 33,000 clones, about 90% of them seen just once. The chain is built from TRBV2 and TRBJ2-1; 9 bases agree with TRBD1. Sequencing was done on a sample of PBMCs. The clonotype was recovered from a donor between 10 and 29 years old with latent tuberculosis or without tuberculosis infection. Some clones in this sample may be carry-over from other donors' samples. CDR3 in amino acids: CASSARDRAKDEQFF. CDR3 nucleotide sequence: TGTGCCAGCAGTGCTCGGGACAGGGCCAAGGATGAGCAGTTCTTC.